The clone carrying this TCR beta chain occurred a few times. CDR3 size: 15 residues. Germline values: CDR1 SGHRS, CDR2 YFSETQ. The junction had 1 base not matched to a gene; V was cut back by 2 bases and J by 0 bases. This entry belongs to a study of blood T cell repertoires in COVID-19. In the study overall: The origin of the acute and convalescent COVID-19 samples was the United States, Italy and Spain.

Authors' methods: Estimates of nucleated cell counts were drawn from the amplification of reference gene primers. The protocol was immunoSEQ multiplex PCR, while the TCRdb copy is restricted to in-frame clones and leaves out a portion. V and J calls and clone size are copied from that table; D and trimming were computed from the DNA. The sample has around 57,000 clones, approximately 79% seen once. The sequence was obtained from a woman between 70 and 85 years old with acute or convalescent COVID-19. Material: peripheral blood. The rearrangement links TRBV5-1 to TRBJ2-3, with TRBD1 matching 9 bases. Written as DNA, the CDR3 is TGCGCCAGCAGCTTCACAGGGGGCAGCACAGATACGCAGTATTTT. Its translation: CASSFTGGSTDTQYF.